The 13 T cell receptor beta chains presented below share a single source sample, sequenced in a study of T cells in Graves' hyperthyroidism and ophthalmopathy. TCR beta CDR3 region amplification was performed from RNA transcripts. In the first-round RT-PCR of the TCR CDR3, the HTBI primer set was used. TCRdb itself ran the multiplex PCR reads through MiXCR, one entry per CDR3 protein. The sample carries over 350,000 distinct CDR3 sequences, over 13% recorded once. Input material: blood. These receptors were taken from a man aged 45 to 65 with Graves' ophthalmopathy.

The V and J genes are TRBV6-6 and TRBJ2-3; possibly TRBD2 for D (6 bases). Germline V lookup: CDR1 MNHNY, CDR2 SVGAGI (reference sequence). The V gene lost 0 bases and the J gene lost 0 bases, with 10 bases spanning the gap. The CDR3 runs 16 residues. Written as DNA, the CDR3 is TGTGCCAGCAGTTACTCGAGGGACTTCAGCACAGATACGCAGTATTTT. Protein sequence: CASSYSRDFSTDTQYF.

Worth noting for this clonotype: Its ends do not fully match the called genes, so a read error is possible. The J gene is TRBJ1-5, the V gene TRBV5-1; D call uncertain. The CDR3 length is 12 residues. CDR1 and CDR2 from the germline V gene are SGHRS and YFSETQ. Here the CDR3 reads CASSLEDQPQHF. The CDR3 DNA follows: TGTGCCAGCAGCTTAGAAGATCAGCCCCAGCATTTT.

A remark on this clonotype: A much more abundant neighbour one base away suggests this may be a read error. The chain combines TRBV6-5 with TRBJ1-1; D might be TRBD1 (5 bases). The ends were cut back, 0 bases at V and 6 bases at J, with 17 bases in the middle. Germline V gene sequence: CDR1 MNHEY, CDR2 SVGAGI. The CDR3 is made up of 16 amino acids. CDR3 sequence (DNA): TGTGCCAGCAGTTACTCAAAACCCGGGACTGGACCTGAAGCTTTCTTT. Translated: CASSYSKPGTGPEAFF.

This clonotype was counted ten times or more. The rearrangement links TRBV29-1 to TRBJ2-4, with D tentatively TRBD2 (6 bases). V was trimmed by 0 bases and J by 3 bases, leaving 9 bases between them. CDR3 size: 14 residues. From germline, CDR1 is SQVTM and CDR2 ANQGSEA. The CDR3 DNA reads TGCAGCGTTGAAGAGGGACTGGGCAAAAACATTCAGTACTTC. It encodes CSVEEGLGKNIQYF.

This clonotype was found many times. The V gene is TRBV24-1, the J gene TRBJ1-5; D perhaps matches TRBD1 (6 bases). The CDR3 has 16 residues. Germline loops: CDR1 KGHDR, CDR2 SFDVKD. V dropped 4 bases and J dropped 2 bases, with 14 bases sitting between them. DNA for the CDR3: TGTGCCACCAGTGACAGCAGGGGCATCGGCAATCAGCCCCAGCATTTT. This translates into CATSDSRGIGNQPQHF.

This clonotype has a handful of counts. The chain links TRBV11-1 to TRBJ2-2; D gene unclear. CDR1 and CDR2 (germline): SGHAT, FQDESV (reference sequence). V was shortened by 6 bases and J by 1 base, with 9 bases between the two germline ends. The CDR3 is 14 amino acids. CDR3 amino acids: CASRKGLNTGELFF. The DNA for the CDR3 is TGTGCCAGCAGGAAGGGTCTGAACACCGGGGAGCTGTTTTTT.

This clonotype was seen ten or more times. This rearrangement joins TRBV11-3 to TRBJ2-2; 7 bases are a match to TRBD2. CDR1 is SGHNT and CDR2 is YENEEA in the germline V gene. The CDR3 covers 14 residues. V was pared by 7 bases and J by 0 bases, with 2 bases of the junction left unmatched. The CDR3 loop is CASKAGSNTGELFF. The CDR3 nucleotides read TGTGCCAGCAAAGCGGGATCGAACACCGGGGAGCTGTTTTTT.

The gene calls are TRBV18 and TRBJ1-6; D is uncertain. Germline CDR1 and CDR2: KGHSH and LQKENI. CDR3 size: 16 residues. The ends were cut back, 4 bases at V and 5 bases at J, with 15 bases in the middle. The CDR3 sequence: CASSQNGRTDNSPLHF. The CDR3 DNA is TGTGCCAGCTCACAAAATGGACGGACGGATAATTCACCCCTCCACTTT. The full variable domain, completed using reference TRBV18 and TRBJ1-6, is NAGVMQNPRHLVRRRGQEARLRCSPMKGHSHVYWYRQLPEEGLKFMVYLQKENIIDESGMPKERFSAEFPKEGPSILRIQQVVRGDSAAYFCASSQNGRTDNSPLHFGNGTRLTVT.

The table lists this clonotype with many counts. This chain links TRBV7-2 with TRBJ2-7; D not certain. The germline gives CDR1 SGHTA, CDR2 FQGNSA. V lost 4 bases, J lost 6 bases, and 13 bases lay in between. This CDR3 has 13 residues. Here the CDR3 DNA reads TGTGCCAGCAGCTACCCCCCTTTAGGCGAGCAGTACTTC. Its protein product is CASSYPPLGEQYF.

The chain recombines TRBV27 with TRBJ2-7; D not certain. Germline assignment: CDR1 MNHEY and CDR2 SMNVEV (reference sequence). The CDR3 has 13 residues. V lost 6 bases and J 1 base, leaving 10 bases between the germline ends. In DNA form, the CDR3 reads TGTGCCAGCAGGCTCCAAGGATCCTACGAGCAGTACTTC. It yields the protein CASRLQGSYEQYF.

The chain employs TRBV27 and TRBJ2-3; TRBD2 matches 9 bases. CDR3 size: 16 residues. CDR1 is MNHEY, CDR2 SMNVEV, per germline (reference sequence). Germline trimming cut 3 bases from V and 0 bases from J; bases unmatched to any gene: 4. Here the CDR3 DNA reads TGTGCCAGCAGTTTTAGCGGGAGTTGGAGCACAGATACGCAGTATTTT. This translates into CASSFSGSWSTDTQYF.

This rearrangement joins TRBV29-1 to TRBJ1-2; D remains unclear. The ends were cut back, 2 bases at V and 2 bases at J, with 12 bases in the middle. Germline V CDR1 and CDR2: SQVTM, ANQGSEA. The CDR3 is 14 amino acids. This CDR3 is CSVESPPRNYGYTF. The DNA for the CDR3 is TGCAGCGTTGAAAGCCCCCCGAGAAACTATGGCTACACCTTC.

This clonotype was picked up many times. The rearrangement links TRBV20-1 to TRBJ2-1, with D hard to call. Germline V gives CDR1 DFQATT, CDR2 SNEGSKA (reference sequence). The CDR3 is 12 residues long. Trimming pared 3 bases from V and 6 bases from J, leaving 9 bases between. Written as DNA, the CDR3 is TGCAGTGCTAGCCCCCCCTCCAATGAGCAGTTCTTC. It specifies CSASPPSNEQFF.